This T cell receptor beta chain was sequenced for a study of blood T cells in healthy people across ages. This clonotype was counted between two and nine times. CDR1 and CDR2 (germline): MGHDK, SYGVNS. V lost 8 bases and J 2 bases, leaving 12 bases between the germline ends. CDR3 size: 13 residues. Sample-barcoded 5' priming and a J-beta primer mix drove a second PCR of roughly 6 to 12 cycles. Each CDR3 protein gets one entry after TCRdb re-called the 5' RACE reads with MiXCR. This repertoire shows fewer than 950,000 distinct CDR3 sequences, 35% to 40% found once; its top ten account for 13%. This sequence was found in a man aged 18 to 30 in good health. The chain joins TRBV25-1 to TRBJ1-2, with D perhaps TRBD1 (6 bases). Sequences were obtained from blood. CDR3 nucleotides: TGTGCCAGCGAGGACAGACAAAACTATGGCTACACCTTC. It is translated as CASEDRQNYGYTF.